This paragraph reports one T cell receptor (beta chain). Its antigen remains unidentified. The sequence runs out 3 residues before the end of the CDR3; the remainder is reconstructed from the germline J gene. Each participant carried one incident cervical HPV16 infection only. This record comes from a study of T cells in women clearing cervical HPV infection. Only in-frame clones appear in the TCRdb table, and some are missing; sequencing was by immunoSEQ multiplex PCR. The sample table sets out 25,000 to 35,000 clones. General study findings and limits: CIN3+ cases had significantly higher TCR repertoire richness than controls, but evenness did not differ. T-cell numbers per sample were unknown and may explain richness differences.

Per germline, CDR1 SGHTA and CDR2 FQGNSA. This CDR3 is 15 amino acids long. The origin of this receptor is a woman between 18 and 70 years old with a cervical HPV16 infection that either progressed to CIN3+ or cleared (not recorded which). This rearrangement joins TRBV7-2 to TRBJ1-2, with D maybe TRBD1 (5 bases). The sequencing input was blood buffy coat. The CDR3 sequence is CASSPGTTQHDTYTF. The CDR3 DNA, read in part, is TGTGCCAGCAGCCCCGGGACTACCCAACATGATACC.